This entry lists 24 T cell receptor beta chains sequenced from one sample in a study of blood T cell repertoires in COVID-19. Clones were read by immunoSEQ multiplex PCR, and TCRdb kept only the in-frame ones, dropping some. The table lists 250,000 to 350,000 clones, around 91% of them singletons. Sequenced material: peripheral blood. The receptors shown here come from a woman aged 55-75 years with acute or convalescent COVID-19.

The V and J genes are TRBV7-2 and TRBJ2-1, with 7 bases aligning to TRBD1. Germline CDR1 is SGHTA and CDR2 is FQGNSA. The length of the CDR3 is 15 residues. Trimming at V came to 7 bases and at J to 6 bases, leaving 12 bases not matched to a gene. The CDR3 coding sequence is TGTGCCAGCATACAGGGGTCCCCTACGTTCAATGAGCAGTTCTTC. Translated: CASIQGSPTFNEQFF.

The chain carries TRBV6-5 and TRBJ2-7; a possible D gene is TRBD1 (5 bases). Trimming pared 6 bases from V and 11 bases from J, leaving 20 bases between. Germline CDR1 is MNHEY and CDR2 is SVGAGI. The CDR3 runs to 13 residues. CDR3 coding DNA: TGTGCCAGCAGACAACTACTTGTGGGGCATGAGTACTTC. It yields the protein CASRQLLVGHEYF.

The chain recombines TRBV6-5 with TRBJ1-3; 7 bases match TRBD1. The trim removed 5 bases at V and 2 bases at J, leaving 6 bases unmatched. Germline lookup yields CDR1 MNHEY and CDR2 SVGAGI. The CDR3 runs to 15 residues. The CDR3 protein is CASSLGGRAGNTIYF. CDR3 coding DNA: TGTGCCAGCAGTCTAGGGGGCAGGGCTGGAAACACCATATATTTT.

About this clone itself: Within the sample, other DNA sequences also encode this same CDR3. This chain uses TRBV9 with TRBJ2-7; 10 bases agree with TRBD1. Per germline, CDR1 SGDLS and CDR2 YYNGEE. CDR3 length: 15 amino acids. The V gene end was trimmed by 0 bases and the J gene end by 4 bases; junction bases not matched to a gene: 4. The CDR3 protein is CASSVAWGQGYEQYF. For the CDR3, the DNA is TGTGCCAGCAGCGTAGCATGGGGACAGGGGTACGAGCAGTACTTC.

In DNA form, the CDR3 reads TGTGCCAGTAGTATAGAAGGGACAGGGACCGGACCCTCCTATGGCTACACCTTC. Translation: CASSIEGTGTGPSYGYTF. This sequence joins TRBV19 and TRBJ1-2; 9 bases are a match to TRBD1. CDR3 length: 18 residues. Germline CDR1 and CDR2: LNHDA and SQIVND (reference sequence). V trimming: 0 bases; J trimming: 4 bases; junction bases outside the gene matches: 12.

This rearrangement joins TRBV18 to TRBJ2-1; no clear D gene. Germline lookup yields CDR1 KGHSH and CDR2 LQKENI. Deletions cut 6 bases from V and 7 bases from J, with 7 bases between. The CDR3 is made up of 11 amino acids. The CDR3 region is CASSPKNEQFF. DNA of the CDR3: TGTGCCAGCTCGCCTAAGAATGAGCAGTTCTTC. The variable domain in full, completed from reference TRBV18 and TRBJ2-1, reads NAGVMQNPRHLVRRRGQEARLRCSPMKGHSHVYWYRQLPEEGLKFMVYLQKENIIDESGMPKERFSAEFPKEGPSILRIQQVVRGDSAAYFCASSPKNEQFFGPGTRLTVL.

The count of this clone is one. The V call is TRBV6-4, the J call TRBJ2-3, with 8 bases lining up with TRBD2. This CDR3 contains 17 residues. With V trimmed by 2 bases and J by 0 bases, 7 bases remained unmatched. Germline values: CDR1 MRHNA, CDR2 SNTAGT. CDR3 nucleotides: TGTGCCAGCAGTGACCCGCCCGTAGCGGGGAGCACAGATACGCAGTATTTT. Its protein is CASSDPPVAGSTDTQYF.

The V gene is TRBV28, the J gene TRBJ2-1; 8 bases match TRBD1. The V segment lost 4 bases and the J segment 6 bases; nucleotides outside the gene matches: 5. The V gene's germline CDR1 is MDHEN and CDR2 SYDVKM. This CDR3 spans 14 amino acids. DNA for the CDR3: TGTGCCAGCAGTTCCACCGGGACAGGCAATGAGCAGTTCTTC. Protein sequence: CASSSTGTGNEQFF.

This chain joins TRBV9 and TRBJ1-4; D perhaps matches TRBD1 (6 bases). The CDR3 length is 16 residues. Trimming took off 4 bases at V and 6 bases at J, with 19 bases between the two ends. The V gene's germline CDR1 is SGDLS and CDR2 YYNGEE. CDR3 loop: CASSLDPGTSYEKLFF. DNA for the CDR3: TGTGCCAGCAGCTTAGATCCCGGGACATCCTATGAAAAACTGTTTTTT.

The table lists this clone with a count of one. CDR3 in amino acids: CASSSPVGQNTEAFF. The CDR3 region has the DNA TGTGCCAGCAGCTCACCAGTGGGCCAGAACACTGAAGCTTTCTTT. This sequence joins TRBV7-8 and TRBJ1-1; unclear D gene. This CDR3 is built from 15 residues. Germline CDR1 reads SGHVS; CDR2 reads FQNEAQ. V lost 4 bases to trimming and J lost 1 base, with 13 bases between them.

As for this clone: The sample carries other DNA sequences with the same CDR3. For the CDR3, the DNA is TGTGCCAGCAGTTTCGGGGGGAACACTGAAGCTTTCTTT. It specifies CASSFGGNTEAFF. The chain uses TRBV12-3 or TRBV12-4 and TRBJ1-1; D possibly corresponds to TRBD1 (5 bases). The CDR3 totals 13 residues. Trimming removed 3 bases from V and 1 base from J, with 6 bases in between.

In DNA form, the CDR3 reads TGTGCCAGCAGCCCTGGACAGGGACCGGATACGCAGTATTTT. It encodes CASSPGQGPDTQYF. The rearrangement links TRBV3-1 (or the pseudogene TRBV3-2) to TRBJ2-3; 8 bases are shared with TRBD1. CDR1 and CDR2 (germline): LGHDT, YNNKEL (reference sequence). Losses at the gene ends were 4 bases for V and 6 bases for J; bases not matched to a gene: 6. This CDR3 region has 14 residues.

The V gene is TRBV7-2, the J gene TRBJ1-1, with 8 bases that match TRBD1. Germline V gives CDR1 SGHTA, CDR2 FQGNSA. The J segment lost 5 bases and the V segment lost 1 base, leaving 6 bases of the junction unmatched. The CDR3 runs to 15 residues. The CDR3 region is CASSLDGQGGTEAFF. The CDR3 DNA is TGTGCCAGCAGCTTAGACGGACAGGGTGGGACTGAAGCTTTCTTT. Drawing the rest from reference TRBV7-2 and TRBJ1-1, the complete variable domain is GAGVSQSPSNKVTEKGKDVELRCDPISGHTALYWYRQSLGQGLEFLIYFQGNSAPDKSGLPSDRFSAERTGGSVSTLTIQRTQQEDSAVYLCASSLDGQGGTEAFFGQGTRLTVV.

This sequence joins TRBV10-3 and TRBJ1-1; 7 bases line up with TRBD1. J was trimmed by 4 bases and V by 11 bases; bases with no gene match: 7. The CDR3 is made up of 12 amino acids. Germline values: CDR1 ENHRY, CDR2 SYGVKD. CDR3 coding DNA: TGTGCCGCTCAGGGGGTTGCCACTGAAGCTTTCTTT. Translation: CAAQGVATEAFF.

The genes are TRBV27 and TRBJ1-4; D is perhaps TRBD1 (6 bases). V shed 6 bases and J shed 5 bases, with 13 bases lying between them. Germline CDR1 reads MNHEY; CDR2 reads SMNVEV (reference sequence). The CDR3 is 14 residues long. The CDR3 protein is CASRQGLWNEKLFF. CDR3 sequence (DNA): TGTGCCAGCAGACAGGGCCTGTGGAATGAAAAACTGTTTTTT.

This clone was counted only a few times. Other DNA sequences in this sample translate to the same CDR3. The chain couples TRBV5-1 to TRBJ1-1; 7 nucleotides line up with TRBD1. V lost 2 bases and J lost 1; bases outside the gene matches: 2. The CDR3 spans 14 residues. CDR1 is SGHRS, CDR2 YFSETQ, per germline. CDR3 nucleotides: TGCGCCAGCAGCTTAGGACAGGCGAACACTGAAGCTTTCTTT. Protein sequence: CASSLGQANTEAFF.

The rearrangement links TRBV2 to TRBJ1-5; D is unclear. V was trimmed by 5 bases and J by 0 bases, leaving 8 bases between them. The CDR3 consists of 14 residues. Germline V gene lookup returns CDR1 SNHLY and CDR2 FYNNEI. The CDR3 loop is CASSLSNSNQPQHF. The CDR3 DNA sequence: TGTGCCAGCAGTCTCTCTAATAGCAATCAGCCCCAGCATTTT.

This clone was observed a single time. The chain combines TRBV9 with TRBJ2-3, with D possibly matching TRBD2 (5 bases). The V end lost 3 bases, the J end lost 7 bases, and 12 bases lay between the germline ends. CDR1 and CDR2 from the germline V gene are SGDLS and YYNGEE. This CDR3 comprises 13 residues. The CDR3 sequence is CASSGETAHTQYF. The DNA for the CDR3 is TGTGCCAGCAGCGGGGAGACGGCCCATACGCAGTATTTT.

The chain has TRBV6-6 and TRBJ1-1; 10 bases are shared with TRBD1. CDR1 is MNHNY, CDR2 SVGAGI, per germline (reference sequence). The V and J ends lost 5 bases and 4 bases, in that order; junction bases with no gene match: 10. The CDR3 is 16 amino acids. The CDR3 reads CASSPGTGQGFTEAFF. Here the CDR3 DNA reads TGTGCCAGCAGTCCGGGAACGGGACAGGGGTTCACTGAAGCTTTCTTT.

The chain is built from TRBV4-2 and TRBJ1-2, with TRBD1 identical over 8 bases. There are 14 residues in the CDR3. Trimming took 3 bases from V and 5 from J; bases not matched to a gene: 5. Germline CDR1 is LGHNA and CDR2 is YNFKEQ. This CDR3 is CASSQDRAFYGYTF. CDR3 in DNA: TGTGCCAGCAGCCAGGACAGGGCCTTTTATGGCTACACCTTC.

CDR3 loop: CASSLAPSGGAEIGAFF. The CDR3 DNA sequence: TGCGCCAGCAGCTTGGCCCCGTCGGGGGGCGCCGAAATAGGAGCTTTCTTT. V usage is TRBV5-1 and J usage is TRBJ1-1, with a tentative D call TRBD1 (6 bases). The germline CDR1 and CDR2 sequences are SGHRS and YFSETQ. This CDR3 has 17 residues. V was pared by 0 bases and J by 10 bases, with 25 bases between.

A single count supports this clone. The chain links TRBV19 to TRBJ2-5; no firm D call. Germline CDR1 reads LNHDA; CDR2 reads SQIVND (reference sequence). Trimming cost V 1 base and J 2 bases, with 11 bases left between them. This CDR3 comprises 15 residues. The CDR3 DNA follows: TGTGCCAGTAGTATAGGGGCTGGGCTGCAAGAGACCCAGTACTTC. Amino acids: CASSIGAGLQETQYF.

V is TRBV23-1 and J is TRBJ1-5; a possible D gene is TRBD1 (5 bases). TRBV23-1 counts as an open reading frame of uncertain function. This CDR3 is 16 amino acids long. With 4 bases removed from V and 1 base from J, the gap between germline ends came to 14 bases. The CDR3 reads CASSRGGEASNQPQHF. As DNA, the CDR3 is TGCGCCAGCAGTCGGGGGGGAGAGGCCAGCAATCAGCCCCAGCATTTT.

V usage is TRBV2 and J usage is TRBJ2-2; D ambiguous. Per germline, CDR1 SNHLY and CDR2 FYNNEI. The CDR3 runs 15 residues. V lost 3 bases, J lost 1 base, and 9 bases lay in between. CDR3 bases: TGTGCCAGCAGTGACCTTGCTATGAACACCGGGGAGCTGTTTTTT. This translates into CASSDLAMNTGELFF.